This T cell receptor beta chain was observed in a study of blood T cells in healthy people across ages (dated by TCRdb to about 2015). As for the study more broadly: In model experiments, template switching captured roughly one uniquely barcoded TCR beta cDNA molecule for every two T cells. Using deep sequencing normalized with unique cDNA molecular identifiers, the study measured how TCR beta repertoire diversity changes with age. The donors were split into four age groups: young (average around 15 years), middle-aged (39), aged (roughly 60) and long-lived (roughly 86). Donors of different ages were randomly distributed across sequencing lanes to avoid experimental bias. Using the same blood draw, the study looked at two additional independent replicas of 1 million unique cDNA reads for two donors, one aged 18 to 29 and the other aged 80 or older.

The roughly 39 donors, aged roughly 6 to 95 years, were systemically healthy Caucasian individuals from Russia. Around 10 milliliters of peripheral blood were drawn from each donor into EDTA-treated Vacutainer tubes. Ficoll-Paque density-gradient centrifugation was used to isolate PBMCs, with at least 6.5 million obtained per sample. Total RNA, at least 6 micrograms per sample, was extracted from PBMCs with Trizol reagent. Naive CD45RAhigh/CD27high T cell percentages were measured by flow cytometry on a PBMC aliquot from every donor. The CDR3 runs 16 amino acids, cysteine and phenylalanine included. Only the CDR3 DNA stays, 48 bases, in frame from base 1. Via the germline V gene (reference sequence), CDR1 is MNHEY and CDR2 SMNVEV. The V and J ends are trimmed by 5 bases and 0 bases, leaving 14 bases between them. The paper as a whole reports these results and caveats: Because profiling used bulk unsorted PBMCs, naive and antigen-experienced compartments could not be compared conclusively. Donor CMV infection status was unknown, potentially confounding age-related changes in expanded clonotypes. A strong correlation was found between observed TCR beta diversity and the percentage of naive T cells measured by flow cytometry. As age increased, observed TCR beta diversity per million T cells dropped in a roughly linear way, and a significant reduction was already evident by age 40. Estimates of total diversity based on one million sequenced T cells were regarded as lower bounds and as underestimates. Compared with the aged group, the long-lived group had more naive CD4+ T cells, fewer expanded clones and increased TCR diversity, suggesting age selection.

This clonotype has a count of ten or more. The specificity of this receptor is unknown. No much larger clone exists at a distance of one base, and base qualities are not known. Library method: 5' RACE. The sequencer was an Illumina HiSeq 2500. A second roughly 6 to 12 cycle PCR used a sample-barcoded 5' primer and a J-beta primer mix. Each TCR beta cDNA molecule received a unique molecular identifier from a template-switch 5' adaptor carrying 12 random nucleotides. Each sample yielded at least 2.5 million CDR3-containing paired-end reads. First-strand cDNA was synthesized from all RNA with the Mint cDNA synthesis kit, primed by a TRBC-specific oligonucleotide. Following uracil-DNA glycosylase treatment, all cDNA underwent a first 18-cycle PCR with the universal primers M1SS and BC2_uni_R. Regarding the original processing steps: For normalization, 1 million high-quality reads, each with a distinct molecular identifier, were randomly selected from each sample. Instead of being binned into consensus sequences, reads with shared molecular identifiers were discarded. MiTCR, set to a Q25 quality threshold and the strictest error-elimination algorithm, was used for CDR3 identification, clonotype clustering and error correction. A nonparametric unseen species model using Euler transformation provided a lower-bound estimate of total TCR beta diversity. The public sequencing data were trimmed at Q25 with fastp and processed into clonotypes with MiXCR by TCRdb, which kept only in-frame beta chains. Rows with one shared CDR3 protein collapse into an entry with the most common genes and DNA. The V and J calls, along with clone size, are taken from TCRdb and not from the paper's own processing. This sample is represented by more than 800,000 distinct CDR3 sequences; 29% of them were singletons. The ten largest clonotypes hold roughly 17% of the sample.

This receptor chain uses TRBV27 and TRBJ2-1; 6 matching bases give a weak D call of TRBD1. The sequence was collected from a woman aged 80 or over in good health. Source material: blood. The CDR3 in this case is CASSHGQSRSYNEQFF. The DNA reads as follows: TGTGCCAGCAGTCACGGACAGAGCCGCTCCTACAATGAGCAGTTCTTC.